These 10 T cell receptor beta chains came from one sample sequenced in a study of shared clonotypes between healthy human individuals. TCRdb's table, derived via immunoSEQ multiplex PCR, lists solely in-frame clones and lacks some. The sample carries a few hundred thousand clones, around 95% recorded once. The naive CD8 fraction comprised CD45RO-negative cells positively selected for CCR7 and excluded terminally differentiated effector memory CD45RA+ cells. Sequenced input: naive CD8+ T cells sorted from blood. These receptors were obtained from a woman in her twenties or thirties in good health.

The count of this clone is one. The chain is built from TRBV6-1 and TRBJ1-2; TRBD1 matches at 8 bases. CDR3 length equals 14 residues. With V trimmed by 1 base and J by 4 bases, 2 bases remained unmatched. Germline CDR1 reads MNHNS; CDR2 reads SASEGT. The CDR3 region has the DNA TGTGCCAGCAGTGAAGGGACAGGGCTCTATGGCTACACCTTC. It translates to CASSEGTGLYGYTF.

This clone appeared a few times. This chain links TRBV2 with TRBJ1-1; D is unclear. V lost 2 bases and J lost 0, with 7 bases in between. CDR1 is SNHLY and CDR2 is FYNNEI in the germline V gene. The CDR3 loop spans 14 amino acids. The chain's CDR3 is CASSESGLNTEAFF. The CDR3 bases are TGTGCCAGCAGTGAATCGGGGTTGAACACTGAAGCTTTCTTT.

The chain is built from TRBV7-2 and TRBJ1-3; 7 bases line up with TRBD1. CDR1 SGHTA and CDR2 FQGNSA come from the germline V gene. V was clipped by 3 bases and J by 4 bases; unmatched bases: 9. This CDR3 spans 16 amino acids. CDR3 nucleotides: TGTGCCAGCAGCTTCGACAGGGAAGGGTCCGGAAACACCATATATTTT. Protein sequence: CASSFDREGSGNTIYF.

The count of this clone is one. The V call is TRBV9, the J call TRBJ1-5; a possible D gene is TRBD1 (5 bases). This CDR3 has 15 amino acids. The V end lost 4 bases, the J end lost 2 bases, and 13 bases lay between the germline ends. In germline, CDR1 is SGDLS, CDR2 YYNGEE. CDR3 DNA sequence: TGTGCCAGCAGCTCTGGGGGGGTGGGCAATCAGCCCCAGCATTTT. This codes for CASSSGGVGNQPQHF. The complete variable domain, with remaining parts taken from reference TRBV9 and TRBJ1-5, reads DSGVTQTPKHLITATGQRVTLRCSPRSGDLSVYWYQQSLDQGLQFLIQYYNGEERAKGNILERFSAQQFPDLHSELNLSSLELGDSALYFCASSSGGVGNQPQHFGDGTRLSIL.

The V gene is TRBV5-4, the J gene TRBJ2-5, with 8 bases matching TRBD2. Germline CDR1 SGHNT, CDR2 YYREEE (reference sequence). V gave up 4 bases and J gave up 10 bases; unmatched junction bases: 6. This CDR3 is 12 amino acids long. Here the CDR3 DNA reads TGTGCCAGCAGCCCGGGGGGGTTGAGCCAGTACTTC. This gives the protein CASSPGGLSQYF.

The chain recombines TRBV27 with TRBJ1-6, with D maybe TRBD1 (5 bases). Germline V gene sequence: CDR1 MNHEY, CDR2 SMNVEV (reference sequence). Trimming left V 6 bases short and J 0 bases short, with 9 bases between. The CDR3 runs 15 residues. CDR3 loop: CASSRDRSYNSPLHF. CDR3 DNA sequence: TGTGCCAGCAGCAGGGATCGCTCCTATAATTCACCCCTCCACTTT.

This chain joins TRBV6-6 and TRBJ1-1, with no clear D. The germline gives CDR1 MNHNY, CDR2 SVGAGI (reference sequence). This CDR3 spans 13 amino acids. V was cut by 0 bases and J by 5 bases, with 7 bases left in between. The CDR3, as DNA: TGTGCCAGCAGTTACTCGATTGGTACTGAAGCTTTCTTT. The encoded protein is CASSYSIGTEAFF.

This chain joins TRBV7-8 and TRBJ2-4; TRBD1 matches at 8 bases. Germline CDR1 is SGHVS and CDR2 is FQNEAQ. Trimming removed 1 base from V and 1 base from J; junction bases left unmatched: 0. The CDR3 totals 15 residues. For the CDR3, the DNA is TGTGCCAGCAGCTTAGGACAGGGGGCCAAAAACATTCAGTACTTC. Encoded protein: CASSLGQGAKNIQYF.

The chain couples TRBV7-9 to TRBJ1-6; no reliable D call. Germline V gives CDR1 SEHNR, CDR2 FQNEAQ (reference sequence). The CDR3 has 12 amino acids. Between the trimmed V and J ends, which lost 1 base and 8 bases, there was a span of 3 bases. The DNA for the CDR3 is TGTGCCAGCAGCTTAGACGATTCACCCCTCCACTTT. Amino acids: CASSLDDSPLHF.

This chain connects TRBV19 to TRBJ2-1, with D possibly TRBD2 on 6 matching bases. Trimming shortened V by 6 bases and J by 0 bases, and 9 bases separated the two germline ends. The CDR3 length is 14 residues. Germline assignment: CDR1 LNHDA and CDR2 SQIVND (reference sequence). CDR3 loop: CASRVGSSYNEQFF. The DNA of the CDR3 is TGTGCCAGTAGGGTCGGGAGCTCCTACAATGAGCAGTTCTTC.